A selection of T cell receptor beta chains follows, all from one sample in a study of blood T cell repertoires in COVID-19. Profiling relied on immunoSEQ multiplex PCR, and the TCRdb table lists in-frame clones only, not all of them. The repertoire includes 150,000 or so clones, 60% to 80% of them detected once, and around 2.9% sits in the top ten. The sample was PBMCs or T cells enriched from blood (not recorded which). These receptors originate from a woman aged 50 to 65 who had recovered from COVID-19. The CDR3 runs from the conserved cysteine through the conserved F or W. Fields, in order: clone size, J gene, D gene, V gene, CDR3 protein, CDR3 DNA. D genes are given only for firm matches. Some rows have no size entry. The others give once, few or many, or a class for an expanded clone.

abundance: once
j_gene: TRBJ2-3
d_gene: NA
v_gene: TRBV10-3
CDR3aa: CAIAPGRSTDTQYF
CDR3nt: TGTGCCATCGCGCCGGGTCGAAGCACAGATACGCAGTATTTT

abundance: NA
j_gene: TRBJ1-2
d_gene: NA
v_gene: TRBV28
CDR3aa: CASSPPGGYGYTF
CDR3nt: TGTGCCAGCAGTCCCCCGGGGGGGTATGGCTACACCTTC

abundance: NA
j_gene: TRBJ1-5
d_gene: TRBD1
v_gene: TRBV3-1/TRBV3-2
CDR3aa: CASSQDRANQPQHF
CDR3nt: TGTGCCAGCAGCCAGGACAGGGCTAATCAGCCCCAGCATTTT

abundance: once
j_gene: TRBJ2-2
d_gene: NA
v_gene: TRBV6-5
CDR3aa: CASSYGSRAGELFF
CDR3nt: TGTGCCAGCAGTTACGGGAGTCGGGCCGGGGAGCTGTTTTTT

abundance: NA
j_gene: TRBJ1-1
d_gene: NA
v_gene: TRBV30
CDR3aa: CAWSGPGNTEAFF
CDR3nt: TGTGCCTGGAGTGGACCGGGTAACACTGAAGCTTTCTTT

abundance: NA
j_gene: TRBJ2-1
d_gene: NA
v_gene: TRBV7-3
CDR3aa: CASSLDLSGPYNEQFF
CDR3nt: TGTGCCAGCAGCTTGGACCTGAGCGGACCTTACAATGAGCAGTTCTTC

abundance: NA
j_gene: TRBJ1-3
d_gene: NA
v_gene: TRBV5-1
CDR3aa: CASSLDAGGGLGGNTIYF
CDR3nt: TGCGCCAGCAGCTTGGATGCTGGCGGGGGTTTGGGCGGAAACACCATATATTTT

abundance: once
j_gene: TRBJ2-7
d_gene: TRBD1
v_gene: TRBV5-1
CDR3aa: CASSFQGQGLGEQYF
CDR3nt: TGCGCCAGCAGCTTCCAAGGACAGGGGCTGGGGGAGCAGTACTTC

abundance: NA
j_gene: TRBJ2-7
d_gene: TRBD1
v_gene: TRBV15
CDR3aa: CATSIGQGSPYEQYF
CDR3nt: TGTGCCACCAGCATAGGACAGGGGAGTCCCTACGAGCAGTACTTC

abundance: NA
j_gene: TRBJ1-6
d_gene: TRBD1
v_gene: TRBV13
CDR3aa: CASSPRGSSYNSPLHF
CDR3nt: TGTGCCAGCAGCCCCAGGGGGAGCTCCTATAATTCACCCCTCCACTTT

abundance: NA
j_gene: TRBJ1-2
d_gene: NA
v_gene: TRBV2
CDR3aa: CASTPDSRPVYGYTF
CDR3nt: TGTGCCAGCACGCCGGACAGTCGGCCGGTCTATGGCTACACCTTC

abundance: NA
j_gene: TRBJ1-2
d_gene: NA
v_gene: TRBV4-1
CDR3aa: CASSHLRGPDYGYTF
CDR3nt: TGCGCCAGCAGCCACTTACGGGGTCCCGACTATGGCTACACCTTC

abundance: NA
j_gene: TRBJ2-1
d_gene: TRBD2
v_gene: TRBV5-4
CDR3aa: CASSVGLDTNEQFF
CDR3nt: TGTGCCAGCAGCGTGGGACTAGATACCAATGAGCAGTTCTTC

abundance: NA
j_gene: TRBJ2-3
d_gene: TRBD2
v_gene: TRBV6-4
CDR3aa: CASSELAGGGGAQYF
CDR3nt: TGTGCCAGCAGTGAGCTAGCGGGAGGAGGGGGTGCGCAGTATTTT

abundance: NA
j_gene: TRBJ2-7
d_gene: TRBD2
v_gene: TRBV30
CDR3aa: CAWGGLMKEQYF
CDR3nt: TGTGCCTGGGGGGGACTAATGAAGGAGCAGTACTTC

abundance: NA
j_gene: TRBJ1-6
d_gene: NA
v_gene: TRBV15
CDR3aa: CATSNHRDGSPLHF
CDR3nt: TGTGCCACCAGCAACCACAGGGATGGTTCACCCCTCCACTTT

abundance: NA
j_gene: TRBJ2-3
d_gene: TRBD2
v_gene: TRBV20-1
CDR3aa: CSASRASGNSDTQYF
CDR3nt: TGCAGTGCTAGTAGGGCTAGCGGGAACTCAGATACGCAGTATTTT

abundance: NA
j_gene: TRBJ1-1
d_gene: NA
v_gene: TRBV3-1/TRBV3-2
CDR3aa: CASSQSSTLNTEAFF
CDR3nt: TGTGCCAGCAGCCAATCCTCCACTCTGAACACTGAAGCTTTCTTT

abundance: NA
j_gene: TRBJ1-1
d_gene: TRBD1
v_gene: TRBV9
CDR3aa: CASSVEGRGSSEAFF
CDR3nt: TGTGCCAGCAGCGTAGAAGGCAGGGGGTCGTCTGAAGCTTTCTTT

abundance: NA
j_gene: TRBJ1-1
d_gene: NA
v_gene: TRBV5-8
CDR3aa: CASSLGRRLMNTEAFF
CDR3nt: TGTGCCAGCAGCTTGGGTCGGCGACTCATGAACACTGAAGCTTTCTTT

abundance: NA
j_gene: TRBJ2-4
d_gene: NA
v_gene: TRBV6-5
CDR3aa: CASSRQALDIQYF
CDR3nt: TGTGCCAGCAGCCGCCAGGCCCTTGACATTCAGTACTTC

abundance: NA
j_gene: TRBJ2-3
d_gene: TRBD1
v_gene: TRBV2
CDR3aa: CASRETGTGVADTQYF
CDR3nt: TGTGCCAGCAGAGAAACCGGGACAGGGGTGGCAGATACGCAGTATTTT

abundance: NA
j_gene: TRBJ1-5
d_gene: NA
v_gene: TRBV14
CDR3aa: CASSGRADQPQHF
CDR3nt: TGTGCCAGCAGCGGCAGGGCCGATCAGCCCCAGCATTTT

abundance: NA
j_gene: TRBJ2-1
d_gene: TRBD1
v_gene: TRBV9
CDR3aa: CASSTRDSIYNEQFF
CDR3nt: TGTGCCAGCAGCACCCGGGACAGCATCTACAATGAGCAGTTCTTC

abundance: NA
j_gene: TRBJ1-3
d_gene: NA
v_gene: TRBV4-1
CDR3aa: CASSHPGDSGNTIYF
CDR3nt: TGCGCCAGCAGCCATCCAGGGGACTCTGGAAACACCATATATTTT

abundance: NA
j_gene: TRBJ1-5
d_gene: TRBD1
v_gene: TRBV2
CDR3aa: CASRIQGNQPQHF
CDR3nt: TGTGCCAGCAGAATACAGGGGAATCAGCCCCAGCATTTT

abundance: NA
j_gene: TRBJ2-3
d_gene: TRBD2
v_gene: TRBV27
CDR3aa: CASSFPGTSGSTDTQYF
CDR3nt: TGTGCCAGCAGTTTCCCAGGGACTAGCGGGAGCACAGATACGCAGTATTTT

abundance: NA
j_gene: TRBJ1-1
d_gene: TRBD1
v_gene: TRBV2
CDR3aa: CASRVDRAGTEAFF
CDR3nt: TGTGCCAGCAGAGTAGACAGGGCGGGCACTGAAGCTTTCTTT

abundance: NA
j_gene: TRBJ2-7
d_gene: NA
v_gene: TRBV28
CDR3aa: CASSWLSGPYEQYF
CDR3nt: TGTGCCAGCAGTTGGCTCAGCGGCCCCTACGAGCAGTACTTC